The 14 T cell receptor beta chains in this list originate from one sample, sequenced in a study of beta chain features in type 1 diabetes (dated by TCRdb to the late 2010s). The investigation overall reported the following: Type 1 diabetes patients showed a moderate but significant shortening of TCRB CDR3 length in all four CD4+ subsets.

These receptors have no identified antigens. Library preparation employed the immunoSEQ multiplex PCR assay. The entire isolated RNA was reverse transcribed using the High Capacity cDNA Reverse Transcription Kit, and thus expressed TCRB transcripts were sequenced. What TCRdb holds here is the immuneACCESS table cut down to in-frame rearrangements. Part of the clones is not present; checked against another copy, under half of the missing clones reflect an unresolved V gene, and the others are unexplained. In all, the sample holds around 180,000 clones, and roughly 8% of those were seen once. Approximately 0.5% of the sample comes from the top ten. Sequencing was performed on central memory CD4+ T cells from blood. These receptors originate from a young man with type 1 diabetes.

This clone was recorded a few times. V and J are TRBV5-1 and TRBJ2-1; D may be TRBD2 (6 bases). Per the germline V gene, CDR1 is SGHRS and CDR2 is YFSETQ. The CDR3 spans 12 residues. V gave up 3 bases and J gave up 12 bases, with 13 bases separating them. This CDR3 is CASSWEGGTQFF. In DNA, the CDR3 is TGCGCCAGCAGCTGGGAAGGCGGGACGCAGTTCTTC.

This chain connects TRBV30 to TRBJ1-2; no firm D call. The length of the CDR3 is 13 residues. V dropped 3 bases and J dropped 7 bases, with 15 bases sitting between them. Germline-derived CDR1 and CDR2 are GTSNPN and SVGIG (reference sequence). In DNA, the CDR3 is TGTGCCTGGAGACGAGGTTCGACGTTTGGCTACACCTTC. This translates into CAWRRGSTFGYTF.

This clone was found a few times. V and J are TRBV7-9 and TRBJ2-3; no clear D gene. Germline V gene data show CDR1 as SEHNR and CDR2 as FQNEAQ (reference sequence). This CDR3 is 13 amino acids long. The germline V and J ends were trimmed by 4 bases and 4 bases, with 9 bases remaining between them. The CDR3 DNA reads TGTGCCAGCAGCTCGCCTCAGGCAGATACGCAGTATTTT. Translated: CASSSPQADTQYF. Drawing the rest from reference TRBV7-9 and TRBJ2-3, the complete variable domain is DTGVSQNPRHKITKRGQNVTFRCDPISEHNRLYWYRQTLGQGPEFLTYFQNEAQLEKSRLLSDRFSAERPKGSFSTLEIQRTEQGDSAMYLCASSSPQADTQYFGPGTRLTVL.

The chain uses TRBV4-1 and TRBJ2-3, with no clear D. CDR3 length equals 18 residues. Deletions cut 0 bases from V and 1 base from J, with 17 bases between. Germline CDR1 is MGHRA and CDR2 is YSYEKL. The CDR3 sequence: CASSQDPPTGVGTDTQYF. The CDR3 nucleotides read TGCGCCAGCAGCCAAGATCCCCCGACGGGTGTCGGCACAGATACGCAGTATTTT.

The V gene is TRBV27, the J gene TRBJ2-2; 7 bases are a match to TRBD1. The CDR3 spans 14 residues. CDR1 is MNHEY, CDR2 SMNVEV, per germline (reference sequence). V gave up 5 bases and J gave up 6 bases; unmatched junction bases: 6. CDR3 amino acids: CASSTRQGAGELFF. CDR3 nucleotide sequence: TGTGCCAGCAGTACGCGACAGGGTGCCGGGGAGCTGTTTTTT.

This clone was seen repeatedly, ten times or more. The V call is TRBV28, the J call TRBJ1-6, with TRBD1 identical over 10 bases. With V trimmed by 2 bases and J by 10 bases, 2 bases remained unmatched. The CDR3 spans 14 residues. Germline V gene lookup returns CDR1 MDHEN and CDR2 SYDVKM. The chain's CDR3 is CASSLGTGDSPLHF. CDR3 DNA: TGTGCCAGCAGTTTAGGGACAGGGGACTCACCCCTCCACTTT.

In its sample, this clone was seen a few times. The CDR3 here is CASSLGLADTDTQYF. In DNA form, the CDR3 reads TGTGCCAGCTCATTGGGACTAGCGGACACAGATACGCAGTATTTT. This chain connects TRBV18 to TRBJ2-3; 11 positions agree with TRBD2. Germline-derived CDR1 and CDR2 are KGHSH and LQKENI. The CDR3 contains 15 residues. Unmatched junction bases numbered 3, after V lost 5 bases and J lost 2 bases.

This clone appeared a few times. This chain connects TRBV6-6 to TRBJ2-1, with 7 bases matching TRBD1. The V gene's germline CDR1 is MNHNY and CDR2 SVGAGI (reference sequence). The CDR3 has 12 residues. The V and J ends lost 8 bases and 2 bases, in that order; junction bases with no gene match: 0. CDR3 amino acids: CASGQAYNEQFF. The CDR3 nucleotides read TGTGCCAGCGGACAGGCCTACAATGAGCAGTTCTTC.

This clone was found a few times. J is TRBJ2-7 and V is TRBV18; perhaps TRBD2 as D (6 bases). Trimming pared 8 bases from V and 2 bases from J, leaving 13 bases between. The V gene's germline CDR1 is KGHSH and CDR2 LQKENI. This CDR3 has 13 residues. CDR3 DNA sequence: TGTGCCAGCGCTGCGGGGCCTACCTACGAGCAGTACTTC. Its protein product is CASAAGPTYEQYF. Based on the CDR3 plus reference TRBV18 and TRBJ2-7, the full variable domain is NAGVMQNPRHLVRRRGQEARLRCSPMKGHSHVYWYRQLPEEGLKFMVYLQKENIIDESGMPKERFSAEFPKEGPSILRIQQVVRGDSAAYFCASAAGPTYEQYFGPGTRLTVT.

The J gene is TRBJ1-6, the V gene TRBV7-9; D gene ambiguous. Germline V gene sequence: CDR1 SEHNR, CDR2 FQNEAQ (reference sequence). Trimming removed 4 bases from V and 5 bases from J, with 6 bases in between. CDR3 length equals 13 residues. The CDR3 loop reads CASSSVDNSPLHF. DNA of the CDR3: TGTGCCAGCAGCTCTGTCGATAATTCACCCCTCCACTTT.

The chain carries TRBV30 and TRBJ2-3, with 9 bases aligning to TRBD2. Germline V CDR1 and CDR2: GTSNPN, SVGIG (reference sequence). The CDR3 totals 16 residues. V shed 0 bases, J shed 4 bases, and the junction held 8 bases outside the gene matches. DNA for the CDR3: TGTGCCTGGAGTGTTGGGGCTAGCGGGATTGCAGATACGCAGTATTTT. It encodes CAWSVGASGIADTQYF.

This clone turned up a few times. The chain carries TRBV29-1 and TRBJ1-1; a weak D match, TRBD1 (5 bases). The V end lost 1 base, the J end lost 1 base, and 7 bases lay between the germline ends. The CDR3 loop spans 13 amino acids. Looked up from germline, CDR1 is SQVTM and CDR2 is ANQGSEA. The CDR3 nucleotides read TGCAGCGTTGAAGGACAGAAGAACACTGAAGCTTTCTTT. Translating it yields CSVEGQKNTEAFF.

The gene calls are TRBV19 and TRBJ2-1, with no clear D. Germline-derived CDR1 and CDR2 are LNHDA and SQIVND (reference sequence). The CDR3 spans 11 residues. The CDR3 bases are TGTGCGGTCGGCTCCTACAATGAGCAGTTCTTC. Its protein product is CAVGSYNEQFF.

The chain has TRBV7-2 and TRBJ1-1; D call uncertain. Between the trimmed V and J ends, which lost 4 bases and 2 bases, there was a span of 8 bases. The V gene's germline CDR1 is SGHTA and CDR2 FQGNSA. The CDR3 consists of 13 residues. The chain's CDR3 is CASSWTTNTEAFF. In DNA, the CDR3 is TGTGCCAGCAGCTGGACTACTAACACTGAAGCTTTCTTT.